What follows are 12 T cell receptor beta chains derived from one specimen sequenced in a study of cytomegalovirus exposure and HLA in healthy donors. With 60 Vbeta and 13 Jbeta primers, the PCR was carried out. The table came from immunoSEQ multiplex PCR; TCRdb's copy has only in-frame clones and leaves some out. This sample's table has 150,000 or so clones. Material: PBMCs. All receptors come from a woman between 45 and 65 years old in good health and CMV-seronegative.

The chain recombines TRBV18 with TRBJ2-1; perhaps TRBD1 as D (5 bases). The CDR3 has 14 residues. V lost 3 bases and J lost 3, with 9 bases in between. Germline CDR1 KGHSH, CDR2 LQKENI. CDR3 amino acids: CASSPSDIYNEQFF. The CDR3 DNA is TGTGCCAGCTCACCCTCGGACATCTACAATGAGCAGTTCTTC.

The chain couples TRBV29-1 to TRBJ2-4; perhaps TRBD2 as D (5 bases). Per the germline V gene, CDR1 is SQVTM and CDR2 is ANQGSEA. The CDR3 sequence is 17 residues long. The V gene lost 7 bases and the J gene lost 1 base, with 23 bases spanning the gap. The CDR3 DNA follows: TGCAGCGGGAGGTCCAGTGACCCTCCGATGGCCAAAAACATTCAGTACTTC. This encodes CSGRSSDPPMAKNIQYF. The variable domain in full, with the rest retrieved from reference TRBV29-1 and TRBJ2-4, is SAVISQKPSRDICQRGTSLTIQCQVDSQVTMMFWYRQQPGQSLTLIATANQGSEATYESGFVIDKFPISRPNLTFSTLTVSNMSPEDSSIYLCSGRSSDPPMAKNIQYFGAGTRLSVL.

This chain joins TRBV30 and TRBJ2-6; D remains unclear. V was clipped by 2 bases and J by 3 bases, with 5 bases between them. The CDR3 is made up of 13 amino acids. Germline values: CDR1 GTSNPN, CDR2 SVGIG (reference sequence). CDR3 sequence: CAWSYGGANVLTF. As DNA, the CDR3 is TGTGCCTGGAGTTACGGTGGGGCCAACGTCCTGACTTTC.

This chain links TRBV10-1 with TRBJ2-7; 7 nucleotides align to TRBD1. After removal of 4 bases from V and 7 bases from J, the junction contained 4 bases not matched to a gene. The CDR3 extends over 12 amino acids. Germline V gene sequence: CDR1 WNHNN, CDR2 SYGVQD (reference sequence). This CDR3 is CASSGTGWEQYF. Written as DNA, the CDR3 is TGCGCCAGCAGTGGGACAGGCTGGGAGCAGTACTTC.

V gene TRBV30 combines with J gene TRBJ1-2, with 12 bases lining up with TRBD1. In germline, CDR1 is GTSNPN, CDR2 SVGIG (reference sequence). The length of the CDR3 is 12 residues. V gave up 5 bases and J gave up 12 bases; unmatched junction bases: 7. This CDR3 is CAWGGTGGADTF. The CDR3 DNA is TGTGCCTGGGGAGGGACAGGGGGCGCAGACACCTTC. The entire variable domain, with the rest obtained from reference TRBV30 and TRBJ1-2, is as follows: SQTIHQWPATLVQPVGSPLSLECTVEGTSNPNLYWYRQAAGRGLQLLFYSVGIGQISSEVPQNLSASRPQDRQFILSSKKLLLSDSGFYLCAWGGTGGADTFGSGTRLTVV.

J is TRBJ1-5 and V is TRBV4-1, with D tentatively TRBD1 (5 bases). V gave up 3 bases and J gave up 5 bases, with 17 bases separating them. Germline CDR1 MGHRA, CDR2 YSYEKL. This CDR3 contains 16 residues. CDR3 region: CASSHKNSGSDQPQHF. DNA of the CDR3: TGCGCCAGCAGCCACAAGAACTCAGGGTCGGATCAGCCCCAGCATTTT.

J is TRBJ1-5 and V is TRBV2; 9 bases are shared with TRBD1. Losses at the gene ends were 3 bases for V and 0 bases for J; bases not matched to a gene: 18. Germline V gene data show CDR1 as SNHLY and CDR2 as FYNNEI. CDR3 length: 21 residues. CDR3 protein: CASSERTPRDRGDYSNQPQHF. DNA of the CDR3: TGTGCCAGCAGTGAGCGGACACCCCGAGACAGGGGGGATTATAGCAATCAGCCCCAGCATTTT.

The V call is TRBV7-2, the J call TRBJ1-5; 8 bases line up with TRBD1. The CDR3 is 15 amino acids. Germline CDR1 reads SGHTA; CDR2 reads FQGNSA. V shed 5 bases and J 7 bases; nucleotides not matched to a gene: 10. The CDR3 sequence: CASSAGGSGGQPQHF. The CDR3 DNA reads TGTGCCAGCAGCGCGGGGGGGTCAGGGGGCCAGCCCCAGCATTTT.

This rearrangement joins TRBV27 to TRBJ2-1, with a weak D call TRBD1 (6 bases). Germline-derived CDR1 and CDR2 are MNHEY and SMNVEV (reference sequence). The V end lost 4 bases, the J end lost 8 bases, and 15 bases lay between the germline ends. CDR3 length: 14 residues. For the CDR3, the DNA is TGTGCCAGCAGTTATCGACAGGCCGGTCATGAGCAGTTCTTC. Amino acids: CASSYRQAGHEQFF.

The CDR3 sequence is CASSSYRGSGELFF. In DNA form, the CDR3 reads TGTGCCAGCAGCTCATACCGGGGGTCTGGGGAGCTGTTTTTT. This sequence joins TRBV7-9 and TRBJ2-2, with D perhaps TRBD2 (6 bases). V gave up 4 bases and J gave up 8 bases, with 14 bases separating them. This CDR3 comprises 14 residues. CDR1 and CDR2 (germline): SEHNR, FQNEAQ (reference sequence).

The CDR3 coding sequence is TGCGCCAGCAGCGTGGACAGAAACACTGAAGCTTTCTTT. It specifies CASSVDRNTEAFF. The chain uses TRBV5-1 and TRBJ1-1, with D tentatively TRBD1 (6 bases). This CDR3 region has 13 residues. V shed 4 bases and J shed 2 bases, with 9 bases lying between them. Per the germline V gene, CDR1 is SGHRS and CDR2 is YFSETQ.

The chain couples TRBV5-1 to TRBJ1-1; tentatively, D is TRBD1 (5 bases). The V gene lost 0 bases and the J gene lost 7 bases, with 13 bases spanning the gap. The CDR3 is made up of 14 amino acids. CDR1 is SGHRS, CDR2 YFSETQ, per germline. CDR3 amino acids: CASSLDLTGIEAFF. The DNA for the CDR3 is TGCGCCAGCAGCTTGGATTTAACAGGTATTGAAGCTTTCTTT.